What follows are 14 T cell receptor beta chains derived from one specimen sequenced in a study of blood T cell repertoires in COVID-19. Clones were sequenced by immunoSEQ multiplex PCR, and TCRdb holds only the in-frame ones, with some missing. The sample carries about 73,000 clones, approximately 88% recorded once. Sequencing was done on a sample of peripheral blood. These receptors originate from an older man with active or convalescent COVID-19.

The chain joins TRBV28 to TRBJ2-1; 10 bases agree with TRBD2. V gave up 2 bases and J gave up 7 bases; unmatched junction bases: 5. The V gene's germline CDR1 is MDHEN and CDR2 SYDVKM. CDR3 length: 15 amino acids. CDR3 in DNA: TGTGCCAGCAGTTTACTAGCGGGAGTCGGAAATGAGCAGTTCTTC. This translates into CASSLLAGVGNEQFF.

The chain links TRBV10-1 to TRBJ1-4, with D tentatively TRBD1 (6 bases). CDR1 is WNHNN, CDR2 SYGVQD, per germline (reference sequence). The CDR3 has 16 residues. V shed 6 bases and J shed 4 bases, with 18 bases lying between them. The CDR3 loop is CASRVDRGRVNEKLFF. The CDR3 DNA sequence: TGCGCCAGCAGAGTAGATAGGGGGAGGGTTAATGAAAAACTGTTTTTT.

The rearrangement uses TRBV5-4 and TRBJ2-5; TRBD1 matches at 10 bases. V lost 4 bases, J lost 4 bases, and 16 bases stayed unmatched. Germline V lookup: CDR1 SGHNT, CDR2 YYREEE (reference sequence). This CDR3 is built from 18 residues. CDR3 protein: CASSIPRGQGTFPETQYF. The CDR3 DNA follows: TGTGCCAGCAGCATCCCCCGGGGACAGGGGACTTTTCCAGAGACCCAGTACTTC.

This rearrangement joins TRBV2 to TRBJ1-5; D is unresolved. V lost 5 bases and J 2 bases, leaving 10 bases between the germline ends. The CDR3 runs to 14 residues. CDR1 SNHLY and CDR2 FYNNEI come from the germline V gene. For the CDR3, the DNA is TGTGCCAGCAGTCAGGATATCGGCAATCAGCCCCAGCATTTT. Its protein is CASSQDIGNQPQHF.

This chain links TRBV20-1 with TRBJ2-1; no reliable D call. Germline lookup yields CDR1 DFQATT and CDR2 SNEGSKA (reference sequence). The CDR3 totals 11 residues. The ends were cut back, 3 bases at V and 6 bases at J, with 6 bases in the middle. CDR3 nucleotides: TGCAGTGCTAGCCCCCGCAATGAGCAGTTCTTC. Its translation: CSASPRNEQFF.

This chain links TRBV6-2 or TRBV6-3 with TRBJ1-2, with D perhaps matching TRBD1 (5 bases). The V gene lost 6 bases and the J gene lost 7 bases, with 12 bases spanning the gap. The CDR3 covers 12 residues. The V gene's germline CDR1 is MNHEY and CDR2 SVGEGT. CDR3: CASSPDISGYTF. The CDR3 DNA sequence: TGTGCCAGCAGCCCGGACATATCTGGCTACACCTTC.

V gene TRBV5-1 combines with J gene TRBJ2-7; TRBD2 matches 7 bases. CDR1 and CDR2 from the germline V gene are SGHRS and YFSETQ. There are 16 residues in the CDR3. The trim removed 3 bases at V and 2 bases at J, leaving 11 bases unmatched. The chain's CDR3 is CASSWGSGLEPYEQYF. DNA for the CDR3: TGCGCCAGCAGCTGGGGATCCGGACTAGAACCCTACGAGCAGTACTTC.

The chain combines TRBV5-1 with TRBJ1-2, with TRBD1 matching 8 bases. The germline V gene has CDR1 SGHRS and CDR2 YFSETQ. The CDR3 spans 14 residues. V dropped 0 bases and J dropped 3; count of bases not matched to a gene: 1. The chain's CDR3 is CASSLVDRDYGYTF. The CDR3 DNA sequence: TGCGCCAGCAGCTTGGTGGACAGGGACTATGGCTACACCTTC. The whole variable domain, filled in from reference TRBV5-1 and TRBJ1-2, reads KAGVTQTPRYLIKTRGQQVTLSCSPISGHRSVSWYQQTPGQGLQFLFEYFSETQRNKGNFPGRFSGRQFSNSRSEMNVSTLELGDSALYLCASSLVDRDYGYTFGSGTRLTVV.

V and J are TRBV2 and TRBJ1-5, with a tentative D call TRBD1 (6 bases). The CDR3 is 13 residues long. Germline V gives CDR1 SNHLY, CDR2 FYNNEI. V lost 9 bases and J 7 bases, leaving 16 bases between the germline ends. For the CDR3, the DNA is TGTGCCAGTAAGGGGGTCGAGGGGCAGCCCCAGCATTTT. Amino acid sequence: CASKGVEGQPQHF.

The chain couples TRBV5-1 to TRBJ2-2, with 8 bases that match TRBD2. The CDR3 is 16 amino acids. Germline CDR1 reads SGHRS; CDR2 reads YFSETQ. V lost 4 bases, J lost 5 bases, and 10 bases stayed unmatched. The chain's CDR3 is CASSLLAEIGTGELFF. For the CDR3, the DNA is TGCGCCAGCAGCCTACTAGCGGAGATTGGGACCGGGGAGCTGTTTTTT.

Only a few counts were recorded for this clone. The V call is TRBV4-3, the J call TRBJ1-1; D is perhaps TRBD1 (5 bases). The CDR3 covers 14 residues. CDR1 and CDR2 from the germline V gene are LGHNA and YSLEER. Trimming removed 4 bases at V and 5 bases at J, with 14 bases between. In DNA form, the CDR3 reads TGCGCCAGCAGCCCCGGGGGTCGAGGGACTGAAGCTTTCTTT. This codes for CASSPGGRGTEAFF.

This chain connects TRBV7-9 to TRBJ1-2, with 8 bases lining up with TRBD1. The trim removed 5 bases at V and 6 bases at J, leaving 8 bases unmatched. Germline V gene lookup returns CDR1 SEHNR and CDR2 FQNEAQ (reference sequence). The CDR3 spans 14 residues. CDR3 in DNA: TGTGCCAGCAGCCTTACTGGACAGGGCGATGGCTACACCTTC. Translating it yields CASSLTGQGDGYTF.

This chain links TRBV2 with TRBJ1-1, with D hard to call. The V and J ends lost 4 bases and 4 bases respectively, with 10 bases between them. The germline CDR1 and CDR2 sequences are SNHLY and FYNNEI. The CDR3 totals 13 residues. The DNA of the CDR3 is TGTGCCAGCAGTGTATTTGAGGGCACTGAAGCTTTCTTT. Its translation is CASSVFEGTEAFF.

The CDR3 here is CASSRQLGQNSPLHF. As DNA, the CDR3 is TGCGCCAGCAGCCGACAACTGGGCCAGAATTCACCCCTCCACTTT. The V call is TRBV5-1, the J call TRBJ1-6; D is ambiguous. In germline, CDR1 is SGHRS, CDR2 YFSETQ. This CDR3 is built from 15 residues. V gave up 4 bases and J gave up 7 bases, with 15 bases separating them.